This passage covers 25 T cell receptor beta chains from one sample sequenced in a study of T cell responses to AZD1222 COVID-19 vaccine. Clones were read by immunoSEQ multiplex PCR, and TCRdb kept only the in-frame ones, dropping some. The sample lists approximately 150,000 clones; around nine tenths were seen once. The material sequenced was peripheral blood, taken on day 0 of AZD1222 vaccination. The receptor set was obtained from an adult in good health.

This clone was seen once. The V gene is TRBV3-1 (or the pseudogene TRBV3-2), the J gene TRBJ1-2; the D is unclear. V was clipped by 4 bases and J by 4 bases, with 16 bases between them. The CDR3 is made up of 15 amino acids. The germline V gene encodes CDR1 LGHDT and CDR2 YNNKEL (reference sequence). The CDR3 sequence is CASSREPLSVYGYTF. In DNA, the CDR3 is TGTGCCAGCAGCCGGGAGCCCCTATCGGTCTATGGCTACACCTTC.

The chain is built from TRBV6-1 and TRBJ2-7, with D perhaps matching TRBD1 (9 bases). CDR3 size: 17 residues. Germline V gene data show CDR1 as MNHNS and CDR2 as SASEGT. V dropped 0 bases and J dropped 3 bases, with 18 bases sitting between them. CDR3 in amino acids: CASSEALRGDRDYEQYF. CDR3 DNA sequence: TGTGCCAGCAGTGAAGCGTTGCGGGGGGACAGGGACTACGAGCAGTACTTC.

This chain connects TRBV12-5 to TRBJ1-2; a weak D match, TRBD1 (5 bases). Germline V CDR1 and CDR2: LGHNT, FRNRAP. CDR3 size: 15 residues. The V gene lost 2 bases and the J gene lost 4 bases, with 14 bases spanning the gap. CDR3 in amino acids: CASGLTTGGGYGYTF. The CDR3, as DNA: TGTGCTAGTGGTTTGACTACTGGGGGGGGCTATGGCTACACCTTC.

The V call is TRBV5-4, the J call TRBJ1-6; possible D gene TRBD1, 6 bases. The CDR3 covers 14 residues. V was shortened by 3 bases and J by 9 bases, with 13 bases between the two germline ends. In germline, CDR1 is SGHNT, CDR2 YYREEE (reference sequence). CDR3 loop: CASSSVEGGSPLHF. Here the CDR3 DNA reads TGTGCCAGCAGCTCCGTGGAGGGGGGTTCACCCCTCCACTTT.

CDR3 DNA sequence: TGTGCCAGCAGCTTGGGACTAGCGGGGGGCAAATATACGCAGTATTTT. Residues: CASSLGLAGGKYTQYF. The rearrangement uses TRBV7-7 and TRBJ2-3; TRBD2 matches 15 bases. Unmatched junction bases numbered 5, after V lost 3 bases and J lost 7 bases. Germline CDR1 reads SSHAT; CDR2 reads FNYEAQ (reference sequence). This CDR3 is built from 16 residues.

The V gene is TRBV6-4, the J gene TRBJ2-3; D not resolved. The CDR3 has 17 amino acids. V was pared by 2 bases and J by 3 bases, with 18 bases between. Germline assignment: CDR1 MRHNA and CDR2 SNTAGT. CDR3 sequence: CASSDRPGPSGTDTQYF. The CDR3, as DNA: TGTGCCAGCAGTGACCGTCCGGGTCCTTCTGGGACAGATACGCAGTATTTT.

This chain links TRBV4-3 with TRBJ1-1, with 11 bases aligning to TRBD1. CDR1 is LGHNA, CDR2 YSLEER, per germline. V shed 5 bases and J 5 bases; nucleotides not matched to a gene: 10. This CDR3 is built from 16 residues. The CDR3 loop reads CASSARTGGAETEAFF. The CDR3 DNA reads as TGCGCCAGCAGCGCCCGGACAGGGGGCGCGGAAACTGAAGCTTTCTTT.

The chain joins TRBV27 to TRBJ1-1; a weak D match, TRBD1 (6 bases). This CDR3 is 15 amino acids long. Deletions cut 4 bases from V and 1 base from J, with 13 bases between. CDR1 MNHEY and CDR2 SMNVEV come from the germline V gene (reference sequence). Here the CDR3 DNA reads TGTGCCAGCAGTTCATCGGACAGCCAGAACACTGAAGCTTTCTTT. Translating it yields CASSSSDSQNTEAFF.

The chain links TRBV28 to TRBJ1-1, with D hard to call. The CDR3 extends over 14 amino acids. V was pared by 5 bases and J by 0 bases, with 10 bases between. Germline V gene lookup returns CDR1 MDHEN and CDR2 SYDVKM. The CDR3 coding sequence is TGTGCCAGCAGTGTGACGGCATTGAACACTGAAGCTTTCTTT. The encoded protein is CASSVTALNTEAFF.

The chain uses TRBV5-4 and TRBJ2-3; 7 nucleotides line up with TRBD1. The CDR3 spans 18 residues. Germline assignment: CDR1 SGHNT and CDR2 YYREEE (reference sequence). The V segment lost 4 bases and the J segment 0 bases; nucleotides outside the gene matches: 14. The CDR3 loop is CASSQALTQGKSTDTQYF. CDR3 sequence (DNA): TGTGCCAGCAGCCAAGCCCTAACACAGGGGAAAAGCACAGATACGCAGTATTTT.

This sequence joins TRBV7-9 and TRBJ2-3; 12 nucleotides line up with TRBD2. The CDR3 runs to 16 residues. Germline CDR1 SEHNR, CDR2 FQNEAQ (reference sequence). V lost 1 base, J lost 1 base, and 0 bases stayed unmatched. CDR3 loop: CASSLGTSGGTDTQYF. For the CDR3, the DNA is TGTGCCAGCAGCTTAGGGACTAGCGGGGGCACAGATACGCAGTATTTT.

The chain links TRBV7-9 to TRBJ1-3, with D possibly being TRBD1 (5 bases). Deletions cut 1 base from V and 0 bases from J, with 7 bases between. Germline assignment: CDR1 SEHNR and CDR2 FQNEAQ (reference sequence). The CDR3 is 15 amino acids. CDR3 sequence: CASSLVTGSGNTIYF. As DNA, the CDR3 is TGTGCCAGCAGCTTAGTAACAGGCTCTGGAAACACCATATATTTT. The variable domain in full, completed from reference TRBV7-9 and TRBJ1-3, reads DTGVSQNPRHKITKRGQNVTFRCDPISEHNRLYWYRQTLGQGPEFLTYFQNEAQLEKSRLLSDRFSAERPKGSFSTLEIQRTEQGDSAMYLCASSLVTGSGNTIYFGEGSWLTVV.

This clone was found a few times. V usage is TRBV9 and J usage is TRBJ2-2; TRBD2 agrees at 12 bases. V gave up 0 bases and J gave up 1 base; unmatched junction bases: 7. Germline V gene data show CDR1 as SGDLS and CDR2 as YYNGEE. The CDR3 consists of 19 residues. Here the CDR3 reads CASSVGLAGGPGNTGELFF. The CDR3 DNA follows: TGTGCCAGCAGCGTAGGGCTAGCGGGGGGGCCAGGGAACACCGGGGAGCTGTTTTTT.

V and J are TRBV4-3 and TRBJ2-7, with 12 nucleotides matching TRBD2. From germline, CDR1 is LGHNA and CDR2 YSLEER. The V and J ends lost 6 bases and 2 bases, in that order; junction bases with no gene match: 5. This CDR3 is 15 amino acids long. CDR3 bases: TGCGCCAGCAGTCCCGGGACTAGCGGGCCCTACGAGCAGTACTTC. Its translation is CASSPGTSGPYEQYF.

This rearrangement joins TRBV6-2 or TRBV6-3 to TRBJ1-1; the D is unclear. Germline assignment: CDR1 MNHEY and CDR2 SVGEGT. The CDR3 is 13 residues long. V was pared by 0 bases and J by 5 bases, with 7 bases between. The CDR3 nucleotides read TGTGCCAGCAGTTACTCCCAAGGGACTGAAGCTTTCTTT. Encoded protein: CASSYSQGTEAFF.

This chain connects TRBV19 to TRBJ1-2, with D tentatively TRBD1 (5 bases). From germline, CDR1 is LNHDA and CDR2 SQIVND (reference sequence). The CDR3 runs 12 residues. Trimming cost V 7 bases and J 3 bases, with 9 bases left between them. Written as DNA, the CDR3 is TGTGCCAGTACCCAGGGCTACTATGGCTACACCTTC. Translated: CASTQGYYGYTF.

The V and J genes are TRBV2 and TRBJ1-3; 7 nucleotides line up with TRBD1. The CDR3 has 14 residues. Unmatched junction bases numbered 4, after V lost 4 bases and J lost 4 bases. In germline, CDR1 is SNHLY, CDR2 FYNNEI. The CDR3 loop reads CASSVEGAGNTIYF. The CDR3, as DNA: TGTGCCAGCAGTGTCGAGGGGGCCGGAAACACCATATATTTT.

This clone was seen once. The rearrangement uses TRBV30 and TRBJ2-5, with D possibly matching TRBD1 (7 bases). The CDR3 totals 13 residues. V was clipped by 8 bases and J by 4 bases, with 17 bases between them. Germline values: CDR1 GTSNPN, CDR2 SVGIG (reference sequence). The chain's CDR3 is CAHSRQGGETQYF. The CDR3 DNA sequence: TGTGCCCACTCCCGTCAGGGGGGAGAGACCCAGTACTTC.

The chain couples TRBV7-3 to TRBJ1-6, with D possibly TRBD1 on 5 matching bases. This CDR3 comprises 14 residues. V gave up 2 bases and J gave up 7 bases, with 9 bases separating them. Germline CDR1 is SGHTA and CDR2 is FQGTGA. The CDR3 loop reads CASSLEGLNSPLHF. The CDR3 DNA follows: TGTGCCAGCAGCTTAGAGGGGCTCAATTCACCCCTCCACTTT.

This chain joins TRBV5-1 and TRBJ2-2, with D uncertain. This CDR3 has 14 amino acids. Trimming left V 4 bases short and J 2 bases short, with 9 bases between. Germline V CDR1 and CDR2: SGHRS, YFSETQ. CDR3 coding DNA: TGCGCCAGCAGCCTTAACTCCAACACCGGGGAGCTGTTTTTT. It codes for CASSLNSNTGELFF.

The chain joins TRBV2 to TRBJ2-7; D might be TRBD2 (6 bases). V lost 6 bases, J lost 3 bases, and 6 bases lay in between. Germline V CDR1 and CDR2: SNHLY, FYNNEI. The CDR3 has 11 residues. In DNA form, the CDR3 reads TGTGCCAGCAGAGCGGGCTACGAGCAGTACTTC. Its protein product is CASRAGYEQYF.

J is TRBJ1-1 and V is TRBV11-3; TRBD1 is a possible D gene (5 bases). Germline values: CDR1 SGHNT, CDR2 YENEEA. This CDR3 is built from 16 residues. V lost 5 bases and J 2 bases, leaving 18 bases between the germline ends. The DNA for the CDR3 is TGTGCCAGCAGCGCCTCCACCGGGACGCTTAACACTGAAGCTTTCTTT. This translates into CASSASTGTLNTEAFF.

The chain employs TRBV9 and TRBJ1-4; TRBD1 matches 7 bases. The V and J ends lost 3 bases and 4 bases, in that order; junction bases with no gene match: 3. Germline CDR1 is SGDLS and CDR2 is YYNGEE. This CDR3 comprises 14 residues. CDR3 nucleotide sequence: TGTGCCAGCAGCGAGACAGGGAATAATGAAAAACTGTTTTTT. Amino acids: CASSETGNNEKLFF.

This clone was observed a handful of times. V gene TRBV12-3 or TRBV12-4 combines with J gene TRBJ2-1; weak D call: TRBD1 (5 bases). V was cut by 5 bases and J by 12 bases, with 14 bases left in between. The length of the CDR3 is 12 residues. CDR3 loop: CASSNAGMGQFF. CDR3 DNA sequence: TGTGCCAGCAGTAACGCAGGGATGGGGCAGTTCTTC.

CDR3 nucleotide sequence: TGTGCCAGCACCTCAGGGACAAGCTACGAGCAGTACTTC. Protein: CASTSGTSYEQYF. V gene TRBV14 combines with J gene TRBJ2-7; perhaps TRBD1 as D (6 bases). V lost 7 bases to trimming and J lost 3 bases, with 13 bases between them. This CDR3 is built from 13 residues. The V gene's germline CDR1 is SGHDN and CDR2 FVKESK.